This T cell receptor beta chain was obtained from a study of T cell repertoires in cytomegalovirus infection. About the research overall: Both CMV infection and a matching HLA type were indicated by public TCR beta signatures. Findings and limits, study-wide: Within the response measured ex vivo, HLA-C-restricted CMV-specific TCR beta clonotypes were dominant. Pooled public TCR beta family frequency picked out CMV carriers with the relevant HLA.

There are a few counts of this clonotype. The target antigen is unknown. This CDR3 is built from 12 residues. Germline V gene sequence: CDR1 DFQATT, CDR2 SNEGSKA (reference sequence). The V gene lost 3 bases and the J gene lost 3 bases, with 8 bases spanning the gap. TCRdb called the reads again in MiXCR, with one record for every CDR3 protein. The sample has over 150,000 distinct CDR3 sequences; about 18% are singletons. The clonotype originates from a human donor in good health (CMV status not recorded). Some clones in this sample may be carry-over from other donors' samples. The sequenced material came from CD8+ T cells from PBMCs. The J gene is TRBJ1-1, the V gene TRBV20-1; TRBD1 might be the D (6 bases). The CDR3 DNA reads TGCAGTGCTAGTGAGGGGGACACTGAAGCTTTCTTT. It codes for CSASEGDTEAFF.